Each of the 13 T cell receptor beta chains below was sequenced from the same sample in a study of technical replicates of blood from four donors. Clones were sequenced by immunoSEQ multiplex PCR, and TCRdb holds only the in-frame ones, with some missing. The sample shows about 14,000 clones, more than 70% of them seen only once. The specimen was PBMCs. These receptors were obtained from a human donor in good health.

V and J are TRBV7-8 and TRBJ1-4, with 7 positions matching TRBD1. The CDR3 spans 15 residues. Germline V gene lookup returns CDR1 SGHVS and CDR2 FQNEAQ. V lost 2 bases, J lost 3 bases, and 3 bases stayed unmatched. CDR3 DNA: TGTGCCAGCAGCTTACGAGGGACAGCTAATGAAAAACTGTTTTTT. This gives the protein CASSLRGTANEKLFF.

CDR3 DNA: TGTGCCAGCAGTTCGTACCCGGAGTTGGCGCAGTATTTT. It specifies CASSSYPELAQYF. V is TRBV28 and J is TRBJ2-3; no firm D call. In germline, CDR1 is MDHEN, CDR2 SYDVKM. This CDR3 has 13 residues. V was pared by 4 bases and J by 10 bases, with 15 bases between. The complete variable domain, with remaining parts taken from reference TRBV28 and TRBJ2-3, reads DVKVTQSSRYLVKRTGEKVFLECVQDMDHENMFWYRQDPGLGLRLIYFSYDVKMKEKGDIPEGYSVSREKKERFSLILESASTNQTSMYLCASSSYPELAQYFGPGTRLTVL.

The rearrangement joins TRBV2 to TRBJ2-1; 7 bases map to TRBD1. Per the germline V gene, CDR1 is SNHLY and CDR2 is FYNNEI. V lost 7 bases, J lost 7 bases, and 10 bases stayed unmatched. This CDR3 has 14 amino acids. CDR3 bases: TGTGCCAGCATCCCAACAGGGGCAGGGAATGAGCAGTTCTTC. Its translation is CASIPTGAGNEQFF.

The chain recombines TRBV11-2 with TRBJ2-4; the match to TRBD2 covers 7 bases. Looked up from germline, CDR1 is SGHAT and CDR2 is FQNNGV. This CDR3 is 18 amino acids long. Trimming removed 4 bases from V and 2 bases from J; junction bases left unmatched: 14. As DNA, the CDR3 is TGTGCCAGCAGCTCCAGATCTGGGCGGGGGATTTCCAAAAACATTCAGTACTTC. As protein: CASSSRSGRGISKNIQYF. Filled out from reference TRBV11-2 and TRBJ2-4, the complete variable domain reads EAGVAQSPRYKIIEKRQSVAFWCNPISGHATLYWYQQILGQGPKLLIQFQNNGVVDDSQLPKDRFSAERLKGVDSTLKIQPAKLEDSAVYLCASSSRSGRGISKNIQYFGAGTRLSVL.

The CDR3 is CASSNPGLAGGQETQYF. In DNA, the CDR3 is TGTGCCAGTAGTAATCCGGGACTAGCGGGAGGGCAAGAGACCCAGTACTTC. V gene TRBV19 combines with J gene TRBJ2-5, with 16 bases that match TRBD2. The CDR3 has 17 amino acids. Germline CDR1 is LNHDA and CDR2 is SQIVND (reference sequence). V shed 4 bases, J shed 2 bases, and the junction held 4 bases outside the gene matches.

In nucleotides, the CDR3 is TGCGCCAGCAGCTTGGAATGGCGGGAGGGCCTTGCAGATACGCAGTATTTT. It codes for CASSLEWREGLADTQYF. The rearrangement joins TRBV5-1 to TRBJ2-3, with 9 bases that match TRBD2. CDR1 is SGHRS and CDR2 is YFSETQ in the germline V gene. V trimming: 0 bases; J trimming: 4 bases; junction bases outside the gene matches: 9. There are 17 residues in the CDR3.

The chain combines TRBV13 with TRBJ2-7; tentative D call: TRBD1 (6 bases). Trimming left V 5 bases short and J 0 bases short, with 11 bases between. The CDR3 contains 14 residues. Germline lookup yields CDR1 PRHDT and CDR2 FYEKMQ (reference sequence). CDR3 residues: CASSRDRSSYEQYF. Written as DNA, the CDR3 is TGTGCCAGCAGCCGCGACAGGAGCTCCTACGAGCAGTACTTC.

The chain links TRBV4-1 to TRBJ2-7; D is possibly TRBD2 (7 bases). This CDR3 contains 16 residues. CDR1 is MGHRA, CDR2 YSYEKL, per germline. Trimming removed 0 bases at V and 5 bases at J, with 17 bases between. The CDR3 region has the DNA TGCGCCAGCAGCCAAGAAAGGGGGGGTGATCCTGACGAGCAGTACTTC. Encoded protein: CASSQERGGDPDEQYF.

The CDR3 bases are TGTGCCAGCAGTGAGGGGACAGGTTGGTACACTGAAGCTTTCTTT. It codes for CASSEGTGWYTEAFF. The rearrangement uses TRBV6-4 and TRBJ1-1; 8 positions match TRBD1. The J segment lost 3 bases and the V segment lost 3 bases, leaving 6 bases of the junction unmatched. This CDR3 contains 15 residues. Germline CDR1 MRHNA, CDR2 SNTAGT.

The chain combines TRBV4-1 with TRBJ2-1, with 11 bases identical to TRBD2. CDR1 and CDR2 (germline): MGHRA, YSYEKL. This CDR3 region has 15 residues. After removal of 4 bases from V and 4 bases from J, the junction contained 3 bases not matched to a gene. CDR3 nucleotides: TGCGCCAGCAGCCGGGGACTAGCGGAATACAATGAGCAGTTCTTC. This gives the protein CASSRGLAEYNEQFF.

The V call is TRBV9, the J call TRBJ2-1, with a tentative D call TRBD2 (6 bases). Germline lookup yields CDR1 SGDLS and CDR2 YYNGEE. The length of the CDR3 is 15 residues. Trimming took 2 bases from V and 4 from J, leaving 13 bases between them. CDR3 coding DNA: TGTGCCAGCAGCGTTCAGAGCGGGTGGTACAATGAGCAGTTCTTC. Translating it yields CASSVQSGWYNEQFF.

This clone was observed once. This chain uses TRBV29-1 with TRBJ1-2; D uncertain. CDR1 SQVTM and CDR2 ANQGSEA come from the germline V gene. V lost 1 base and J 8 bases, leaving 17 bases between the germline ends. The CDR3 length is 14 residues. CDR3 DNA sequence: TGCAGCGTTGAAGCCGGCCTGAGTCGGGTAGGCTACACCTTC. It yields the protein CSVEAGLSRVGYTF.

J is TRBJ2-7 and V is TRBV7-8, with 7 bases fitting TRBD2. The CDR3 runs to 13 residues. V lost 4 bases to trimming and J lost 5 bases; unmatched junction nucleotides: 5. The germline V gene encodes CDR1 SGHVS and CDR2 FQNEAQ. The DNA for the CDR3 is TGTGCCAGCAGCTCAACCGGGACTAACGAGCAGTACTTC. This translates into CASSSTGTNEQYF.